The 19 T cell receptor beta chains given below trace back to one sample, sequenced in a study of shared clonotypes between healthy human individuals. Assay: immunoSEQ multiplex PCR; the TCRdb copy retains only in-frame clones and omits some. The sample lists about 2,500,000 clones, roughly 92% occurring once. Input material: naive CD4+ T cells sorted from blood. As to subset: CD45RA+ positively selected. The receptors derive from a man younger than 35 in good health.

This clone was observed once. V is TRBV11-2 and J is TRBJ2-5, with 8 bases aligning to TRBD1. CDR1 SGHAT and CDR2 FQNNGV come from the germline V gene. This CDR3 is built from 15 residues. The ends lost 5 bases at V and 5 bases at J; junction bases unmatched: 10. This CDR3 reads CASSRLDRVVETQYF. CDR3 bases: TGTGCCAGCAGCCGATTGGACAGGGTGGTTGAGACCCAGTACTTC.

CDR3 DNA sequence: TGTGCCAGCAGCCCAACGGACGGCAACTATGGCTACACCTTC. Its protein is CASSPTDGNYGYTF. The rearrangement uses TRBV7-2 and TRBJ1-2, with no clear D. V was shortened by 5 bases and J by 2 bases, with 12 bases between the two germline ends. The CDR3 spans 14 residues. Germline CDR1 and CDR2: SGHTA and FQGNSA.

The gene calls are TRBV4-1 and TRBJ2-5, with no clear D. The germline V gene encodes CDR1 MGHRA and CDR2 YSYEKL. This CDR3 spans 15 amino acids. The V gene lost 4 bases and the J gene lost 6 bases, with 18 bases spanning the gap. This CDR3 is CASSLPHRRQKTQYF. In DNA form, the CDR3 reads TGCGCCAGCAGCCTCCCGCACCGGCGTCAGAAGACCCAGTACTTC.

The chain is built from TRBV18 and TRBJ1-5; 7 positions match TRBD1. The CDR3 is made up of 19 amino acids. The germline V gene has CDR1 KGHSH and CDR2 LQKENI. J gave up 3 bases and V 5 bases, and 19 bases lay outside the gene matches. In DNA, the CDR3 is TGTGCCAGCTCATTACGGGACAGCCGGACGGCTCCTTCCAATCAGCCCCAGCATTTT. Amino acids: CASSLRDSRTAPSNQPQHF.

The J gene is TRBJ2-3, the V gene TRBV27; 10 positions agree with TRBD1. The CDR3 covers 14 residues. After removal of 6 bases from V and 4 bases from J, the junction contained 4 bases not matched to a gene. Germline loops: CDR1 MNHEY, CDR2 SMNVEV (reference sequence). CDR3 protein: CASRGTGVADTQYF. CDR3 coding DNA: TGTGCCAGCAGAGGGACAGGGGTCGCAGATACGCAGTATTTT.

The genes are TRBV7-9 and TRBJ2-2; TRBD2 is a possible D gene (5 bases). CDR1 SEHNR and CDR2 FQNEAQ come from the germline V gene (reference sequence). Trimming stripped 2 bases from V and 0 bases from J, with 10 bases between. CDR3 length: 16 residues. The CDR3: CASSLRDPSNTGELFF. The CDR3 DNA follows: TGTGCCAGCAGCTTACGGGATCCGTCGAACACCGGGGAGCTGTTTTTT. The full variable domain, in which reference TRBV7-9 and TRBJ2-2 provide the parts outside the CDR3, is DTGVSQNPRHKITKRGQNVTFRCDPISEHNRLYWYRQTLGQGPEFLTYFQNEAQLEKSRLLSDRFSAERPKGSFSTLEIQRTEQGDSAMYLCASSLRDPSNTGELFFGEGSRLTVL.

The rearrangement joins TRBV9 to TRBJ1-1, with D perhaps TRBD1 (6 bases). Germline V CDR1 and CDR2: SGDLS, YYNGEE. CDR3 length equals 14 residues. V gave up 4 bases and J gave up 4 bases, with 14 bases separating them. The CDR3 loop reads CASSPLQGSTEAFF. The CDR3 region has the DNA TGTGCCAGCAGCCCACTACAGGGTTCCACTGAAGCTTTCTTT. Full variable domain (outside the CDR3, taken from reference TRBV9 and TRBJ1-1): DSGVTQTPKHLITATGQRVTLRCSPRSGDLSVYWYQQSLDQGLQFLIQYYNGEERAKGNILERFSAQQFPDLHSELNLSSLELGDSALYFCASSPLQGSTEAFFGQGTRLTVV.

The V call is TRBV18, the J call TRBJ2-1, with TRBD2 identical over 9 bases. Per the germline V gene, CDR1 is KGHSH and CDR2 is LQKENI. CDR3 length equals 17 residues. Unmatched junction bases numbered 6, after V lost 3 bases and J lost 0 bases. The CDR3 DNA reads as TGTGCCAGCTCACCTCGGACTAGCGAGAGCTCCTACAATGAGCAGTTCTTC. It yields the protein CASSPRTSESSYNEQFF.

The chain uses TRBV19 and TRBJ2-3; D is perhaps TRBD1 or TRBD2 (5 bases each). This CDR3 spans 13 amino acids. V was trimmed by 6 bases and J by 4 bases, leaving 11 bases between them. From germline, CDR1 is LNHDA and CDR2 SQIVND (reference sequence). CDR3 in DNA: TGTGCCAGTAGCGGGGCTAGGGCAGATACGCAGTATTTT. Residues: CASSGARADTQYF.

This chain links TRBV20-1 with TRBJ1-2; D not certain. This CDR3 comprises 11 residues. Germline CDR1 is DFQATT and CDR2 is SNEGSKA (reference sequence). V shed 3 bases and J shed 7 bases, with 9 bases lying between them. CDR3 bases: TGCAGTGCTAGGTGGAGGCTTGGCTACACCTTC. This gives the protein CSARWRLGYTF.

CDR3 DNA sequence: TGTGCCAGCAGGAGGCAGGGCCATTCACCCCTCCACTTT. Translated: CASRRQGHSPLHF. V is TRBV6-5 and J is TRBJ1-6, with D perhaps matching TRBD1 (5 bases). V was clipped by 6 bases and J by 8 bases, with 11 bases between them. Per the germline V gene, CDR1 is MNHEY and CDR2 is SVGAGI. The CDR3 sequence is 13 residues long.

This clone showed up just once. The chain couples TRBV11-3 to TRBJ2-5; 8 nucleotides match TRBD1. Trimming cost V 5 bases and J 6 bases; bases outside gene matches: 2. The CDR3 is made up of 12 amino acids. Per the germline V gene, CDR1 is SGHNT and CDR2 is YENEEA. The CDR3 sequence is CASSRQGQTQYF. For the CDR3, the DNA is TGTGCCAGCAGCCGACAGGGGCAGACCCAGTACTTC.

The CDR3 DNA follows: TGCGCCAGCAGCGAAGGGCTAGCGGGCGGGGAGCAGTACTTC. It is translated as CASSEGLAGGEQYF. The chain recombines TRBV23-1 with TRBJ2-7; TRBD2 agrees at 8 bases. TRBV23-1 carries the ORF label, with uncertain function. V dropped 6 bases and J dropped 7; count of bases not matched to a gene: 11. The CDR3 covers 14 residues.

This clone was found once. The V gene is TRBV7-9, the J gene TRBJ2-1; 11 bases map to TRBD2. Per the germline V gene, CDR1 is SEHNR and CDR2 is FQNEAQ (reference sequence). The CDR3 loop spans 15 amino acids. Trimming at V came to 4 bases and at J to 2 bases, leaving 1 base not matched to a gene. CDR3 sequence (DNA): TGTGCCAGCAGCTCTAGCGGGGGGCCCTACAATGAGCAGTTCTTC. Translated: CASSSSGGPYNEQFF.

This sequence joins TRBV19 and TRBJ1-2, with D possibly matching TRBD1 (6 bases). Germline V gene lookup returns CDR1 LNHDA and CDR2 SQIVND (reference sequence). Trimming cost V 6 bases and J 3 bases, with 11 bases left between them. This CDR3 is 13 amino acids long. The CDR3 here is CASSQDSYYGYTF. The CDR3 nucleotides read TGTGCCAGTAGCCAGGACAGCTACTATGGCTACACCTTC.

In its sample, this clone was seen a few times. Other DNA sequences within the sample encode an identical CDR3. The CDR3 protein is CASSLTGGYEQYF. The CDR3, as DNA: TGCGCCAGCAGCTTAACAGGGGGCTACGAGCAGTACTTC. V is TRBV5-1 and J is TRBJ2-7; TRBD1 matches at 8 bases. Germline V gene lookup returns CDR1 SGHRS and CDR2 YFSETQ. The CDR3 is 13 amino acids. Trimming cost V 2 bases and J 3 bases; bases outside gene matches: 1.

The V gene is TRBV10-2, the J gene TRBJ2-7, with 10 nucleotides matching TRBD1. CDR1 and CDR2 (germline): WSHSY, SAAADI. The CDR3 has 13 residues. Unmatched junction bases numbered 0, after V lost 1 base and J lost 6 bases. DNA for the CDR3: TGCGCCAGCAGTGAGTGGGACAGGGGCGAGCAGTACTTC. Its protein product is CASSEWDRGEQYF.

V gene TRBV5-4 combines with J gene TRBJ2-1, with 7 bases lining up with TRBD1. J was trimmed by 0 bases and V by 0 bases; bases with no gene match: 3. The length of the CDR3 is 16 residues. Per the germline V gene, CDR1 is SGHNT and CDR2 is YYREEE (reference sequence). The CDR3 protein is CASSLARGHSYNEQFF. CDR3 nucleotides: TGTGCCAGCAGCTTGGCAAGGGGGCACTCCTACAATGAGCAGTTCTTC.

The chain joins TRBV6-1 to TRBJ2-7, with TRBD1 matching 7 bases. Germline-derived CDR1 and CDR2 are MNHNS and SASEGT. The CDR3 has 14 residues. J gave up 3 bases and V 5 bases, and 7 bases lay outside the gene matches. This CDR3 is CASSQTGLDYEQYF. DNA of the CDR3: TGTGCCAGCAGTCAGACAGGGTTGGACTACGAGCAGTACTTC.